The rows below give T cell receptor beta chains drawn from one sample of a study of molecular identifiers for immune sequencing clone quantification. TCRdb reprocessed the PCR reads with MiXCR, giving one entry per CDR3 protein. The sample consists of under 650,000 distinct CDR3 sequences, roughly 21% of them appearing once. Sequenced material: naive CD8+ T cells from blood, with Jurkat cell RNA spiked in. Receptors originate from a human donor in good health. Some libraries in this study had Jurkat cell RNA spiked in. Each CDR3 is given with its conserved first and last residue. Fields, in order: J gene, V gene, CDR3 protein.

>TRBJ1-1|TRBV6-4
CASSEGTGPQAFF
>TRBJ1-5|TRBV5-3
CASSPGQGGQLQHF
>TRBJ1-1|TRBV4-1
CASSQDTMETEAFF
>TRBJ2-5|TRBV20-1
CSAAGGQYF
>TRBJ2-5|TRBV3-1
CASRAPRMQGTQYF
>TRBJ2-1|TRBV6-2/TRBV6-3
CASTIGGAEQFF
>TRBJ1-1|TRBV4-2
CASSRGTKKFEFTEAFF
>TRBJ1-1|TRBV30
CAWTRTNTEAFF
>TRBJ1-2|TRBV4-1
CASSQGGPLGGDPIGYTF
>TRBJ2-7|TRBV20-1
CSATPGLSAYEQYF
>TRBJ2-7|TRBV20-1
CSVPGSLGYEQYF
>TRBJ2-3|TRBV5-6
CASSLDELEDTQYF
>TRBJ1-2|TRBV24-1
CATKPSRGQVGGYTF
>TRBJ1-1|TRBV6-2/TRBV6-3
CASSCGQGAGAEAFF
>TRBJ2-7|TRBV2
CASSEGVGRGAYEQYF
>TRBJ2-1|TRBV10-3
CAISESSDYYNEQFF
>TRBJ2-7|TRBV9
CASSAGTSGVYEQYF
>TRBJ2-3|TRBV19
CASHPGTSGRAGLTDTQYF
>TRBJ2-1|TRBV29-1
CSASGGGGYNEQFF
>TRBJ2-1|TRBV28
CASSLDRGRRNEQFF
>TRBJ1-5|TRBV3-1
CASSHGRGAYNQPQHF
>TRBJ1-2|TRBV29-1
CSVDMTGGRKGYGYTF
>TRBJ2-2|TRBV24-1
CATSDRTNTGELFF
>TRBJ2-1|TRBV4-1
CASSPTPPSSYNEQFF
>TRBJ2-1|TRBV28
CASTTGPLGNEQFF
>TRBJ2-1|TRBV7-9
CASSLSGDSLVYPYNEQFF
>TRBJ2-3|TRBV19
CASSIGTSWADTQYF
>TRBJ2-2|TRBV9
CASSVAAGANTGELFF
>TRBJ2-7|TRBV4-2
CASSPRDRNYEQYF
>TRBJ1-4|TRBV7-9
CATGRSTTNEKLFF
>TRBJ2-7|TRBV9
CASSVGRTPYEQYF
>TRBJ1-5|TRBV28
CASSQPIYGTGDQPQHF
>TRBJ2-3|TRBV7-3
CASSLTRSGPGTDTQYF
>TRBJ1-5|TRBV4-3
CASSQDSANSNQPQHF
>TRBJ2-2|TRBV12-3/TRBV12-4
CASSSSVGELFF
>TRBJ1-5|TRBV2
CASSAPDSDQPQHF
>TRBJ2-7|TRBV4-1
CASSQVEGPNEQYF
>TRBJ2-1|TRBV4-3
CASSQETGNSYNEQFF
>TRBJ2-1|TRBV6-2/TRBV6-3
CASSTMGPVLPYNEQFF
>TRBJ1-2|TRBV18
CASSGLEATNYGYTF
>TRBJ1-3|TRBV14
CASSPGASGNTIYF
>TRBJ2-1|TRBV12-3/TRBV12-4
CASSQDSPRPGNEQFF
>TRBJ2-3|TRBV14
CASSQDGSTSTDTQYF
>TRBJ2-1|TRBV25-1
CASSEGSLSYNEQFF
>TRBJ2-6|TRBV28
CASSLLQGAISGANVLTF
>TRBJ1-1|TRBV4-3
CASSHTGTEAFF
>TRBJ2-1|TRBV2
CASRDTTSGRLDEQFF
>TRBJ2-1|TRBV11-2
CASSLDLGQSYNEQFF
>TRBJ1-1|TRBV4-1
CASSLVLTQNTEAFF
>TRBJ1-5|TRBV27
CASSSTEDSNQPQHF
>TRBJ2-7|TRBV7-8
CASSPRQGLDYEQYF